The sequence of this T cell receptor (beta chain) was determined in a study of cytomegalovirus exposure and HLA in healthy donors. For this clone: Its antigen is undetermined.

Study observations and caveats: Follow-up analysis later connected one missense variant in DCLRE1C with trimming of TCR beta V- and J-genes.

CDR1 is SGHTA, CDR2 FQGNSA, per germline. This CDR3 is 17 amino acids long. Trimming took off 5 bases at V and 4 bases at J, with 21 bases between the two ends. The PCR used 60 Vbeta and 13 Jbeta primers. Repertoires were generated with immunoSEQ multiplex PCR, while TCRdb's copy carries only in-frame clones and drops some. Counted here are 140,000 to 150,000 clones, around three quarters occurring once; the ten biggest clones make up less than 3%. Sequencing was carried out using PBMCs. The chain combines TRBV7-2 with TRBJ2-1, with D maybe TRBD1 (6 bases). This receptor was taken from a woman under 30 in good health and CMV-seropositive. In DNA form, the CDR3 reads TGTGCCAGCAGCCCTGCCCGAGCAGGGGCGCTATACAATGAGCAGTTCTTC. It encodes CASSPARAGALYNEQFF.